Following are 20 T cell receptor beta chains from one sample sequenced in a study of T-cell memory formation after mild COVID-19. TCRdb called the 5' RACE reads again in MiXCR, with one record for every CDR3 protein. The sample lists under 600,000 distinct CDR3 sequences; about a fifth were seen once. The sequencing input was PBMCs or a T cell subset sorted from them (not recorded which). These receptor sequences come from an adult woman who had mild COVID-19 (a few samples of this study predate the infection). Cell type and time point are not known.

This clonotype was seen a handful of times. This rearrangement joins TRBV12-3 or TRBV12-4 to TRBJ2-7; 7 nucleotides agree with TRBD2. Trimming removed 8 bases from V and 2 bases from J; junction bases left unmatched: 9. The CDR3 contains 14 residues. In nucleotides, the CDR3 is TGTGCCAGCGCCCCTACTGCGGGGGCCTACGAGCAGTACTTC. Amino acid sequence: CASAPTAGAYEQYF.

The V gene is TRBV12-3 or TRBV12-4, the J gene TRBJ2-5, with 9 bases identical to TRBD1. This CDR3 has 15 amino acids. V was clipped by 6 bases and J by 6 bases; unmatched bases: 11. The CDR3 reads CASRMTGGLQKTQYF. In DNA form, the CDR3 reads TGTGCCAGCAGGATGACAGGGGGGCTCCAGAAGACCCAGTACTTC.

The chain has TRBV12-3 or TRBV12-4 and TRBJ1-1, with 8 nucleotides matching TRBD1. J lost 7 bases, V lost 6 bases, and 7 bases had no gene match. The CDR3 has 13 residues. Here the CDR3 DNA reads TGTGCCAGCAGAGGCAGGGGGCCCGATGAAGCTTTCTTT. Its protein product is CASRGRGPDEAFF.

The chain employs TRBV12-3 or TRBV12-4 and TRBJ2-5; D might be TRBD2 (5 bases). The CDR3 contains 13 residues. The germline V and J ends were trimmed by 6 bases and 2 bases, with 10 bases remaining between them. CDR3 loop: CASRSGSQETQYF. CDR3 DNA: TGTGCCAGCAGGTCGGGGTCACAAGAGACCCAGTACTTC.

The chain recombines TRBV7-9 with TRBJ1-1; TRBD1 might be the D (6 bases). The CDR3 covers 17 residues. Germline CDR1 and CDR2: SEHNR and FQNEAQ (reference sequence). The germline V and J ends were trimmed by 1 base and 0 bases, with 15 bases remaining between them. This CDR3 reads CASSLGPGQDVNTEAFF. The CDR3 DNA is TGTGCCAGCAGCTTAGGACCGGGACAAGACGTGAACACTGAAGCTTTCTTT.

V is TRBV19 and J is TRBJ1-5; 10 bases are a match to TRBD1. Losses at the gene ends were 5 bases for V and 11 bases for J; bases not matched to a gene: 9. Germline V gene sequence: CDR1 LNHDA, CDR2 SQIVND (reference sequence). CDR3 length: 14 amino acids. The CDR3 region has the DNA TGTGCCAGTAGTTGGGACAGGGGCGTTCGGGCCCAGCATTTT. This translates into CASSWDRGVRAQHF.

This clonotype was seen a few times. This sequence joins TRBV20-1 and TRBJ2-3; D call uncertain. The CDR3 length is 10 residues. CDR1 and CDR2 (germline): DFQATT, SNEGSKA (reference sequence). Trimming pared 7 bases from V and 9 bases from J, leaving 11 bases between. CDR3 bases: TGCAGTGTGGGCGACTTAACGCAGTATTTT. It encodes CSVGDLTQYF.

DNA for the CDR3: TGCAGTGCTAGAGATTTGGGCAGTGCGAACGAAGCTTTCTTT. This codes for CSARDLGSANEAFF. The chain carries TRBV20-1 and TRBJ1-1; D is undetermined. Germline-derived CDR1 and CDR2 are DFQATT and SNEGSKA (reference sequence). Trimming stripped 0 bases from V and 8 bases from J, with 16 bases between. This CDR3 comprises 14 residues.

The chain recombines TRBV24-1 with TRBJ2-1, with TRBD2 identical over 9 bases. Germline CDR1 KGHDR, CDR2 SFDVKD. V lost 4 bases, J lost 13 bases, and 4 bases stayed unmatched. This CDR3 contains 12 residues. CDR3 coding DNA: TGTGCCACCAGTGACCCCGGGACTAGCCAGTTCTTC. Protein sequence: CATSDPGTSQFF.

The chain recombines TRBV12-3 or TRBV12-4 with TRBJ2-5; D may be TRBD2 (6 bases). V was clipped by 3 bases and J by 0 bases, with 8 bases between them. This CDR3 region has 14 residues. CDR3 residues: CASSFAGYQETQYF. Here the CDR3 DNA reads TGTGCCAGCAGTTTCGCGGGGTACCAAGAGACCCAGTACTTC.

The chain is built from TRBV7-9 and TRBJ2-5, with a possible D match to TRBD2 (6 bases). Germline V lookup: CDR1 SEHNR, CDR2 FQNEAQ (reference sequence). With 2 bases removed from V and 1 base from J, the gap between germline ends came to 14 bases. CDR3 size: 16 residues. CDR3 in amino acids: CASSLYLLATQETQYF. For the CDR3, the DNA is TGTGCCAGCAGCTTATATCTCCTAGCGACCCAAGAGACCCAGTACTTC.

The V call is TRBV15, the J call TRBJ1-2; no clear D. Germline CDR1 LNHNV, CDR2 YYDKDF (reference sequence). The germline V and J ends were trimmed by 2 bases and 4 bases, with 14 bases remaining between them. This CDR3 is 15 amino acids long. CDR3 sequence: CATSRPLGSGYGYTF. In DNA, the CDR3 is TGTGCCACCAGCAGACCCCTAGGGAGCGGCTATGGCTACACCTTC.

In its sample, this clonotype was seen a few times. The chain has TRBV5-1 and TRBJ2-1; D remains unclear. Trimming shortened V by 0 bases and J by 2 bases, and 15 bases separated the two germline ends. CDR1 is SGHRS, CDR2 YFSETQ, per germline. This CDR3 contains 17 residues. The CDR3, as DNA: TGCGCCAGCAGCTTGGCTTCCGACTCCCCGGCCTACAATGAGCAGTTCTTC. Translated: CASSLASDSPAYNEQFF.

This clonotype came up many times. The CDR3 reads CATSDTRTGIVTGELFF. DNA for the CDR3: TGTGCCACCAGTGATACCCGGACAGGGATTGTCACCGGGGAGCTGTTTTTT. The chain uses TRBV24-1 and TRBJ2-2; 8 bases map to TRBD1. J was trimmed by 4 bases and V by 3 bases; bases with no gene match: 9. CDR3 length equals 17 residues. Germline-derived CDR1 and CDR2 are KGHDR and SFDVKD.

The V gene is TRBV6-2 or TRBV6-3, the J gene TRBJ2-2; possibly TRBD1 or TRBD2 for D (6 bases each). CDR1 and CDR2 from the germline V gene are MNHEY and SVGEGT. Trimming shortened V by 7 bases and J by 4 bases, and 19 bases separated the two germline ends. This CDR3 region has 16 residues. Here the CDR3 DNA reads TGTGCCAGCACTCTAGCGACAGGTTGGGGCACCGGGGAGCTGTTTTTT. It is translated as CASTLATGWGTGELFF.

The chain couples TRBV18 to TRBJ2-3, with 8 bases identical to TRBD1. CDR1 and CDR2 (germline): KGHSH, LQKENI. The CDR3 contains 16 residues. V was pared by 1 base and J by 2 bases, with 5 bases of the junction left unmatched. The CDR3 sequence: CASSPQGQGSTDTQYF. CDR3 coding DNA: TGTGCCAGCTCACCACAAGGACAGGGTTCCACAGATACGCAGTATTTT.

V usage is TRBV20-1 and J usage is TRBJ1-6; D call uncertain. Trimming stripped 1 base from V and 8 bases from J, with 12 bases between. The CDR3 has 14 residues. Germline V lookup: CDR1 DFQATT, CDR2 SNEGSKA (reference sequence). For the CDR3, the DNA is TGCAGTGCTAGAGTAGGGCATCCTGATTCACCCCTCCACTTT. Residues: CSARVGHPDSPLHF.

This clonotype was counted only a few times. The CDR3 loop is CASSRQGVNTEAFF. For the CDR3, the DNA is TGCGCCAGCAGCCGACAGGGGGTGAACACTGAAGCTTTCTTT. The chain employs TRBV5-1 and TRBJ1-1; 9 nucleotides agree with TRBD1. This CDR3 region has 14 residues. Germline V CDR1 and CDR2: SGHRS, YFSETQ. J was trimmed by 0 bases and V by 4 bases; bases with no gene match: 1.

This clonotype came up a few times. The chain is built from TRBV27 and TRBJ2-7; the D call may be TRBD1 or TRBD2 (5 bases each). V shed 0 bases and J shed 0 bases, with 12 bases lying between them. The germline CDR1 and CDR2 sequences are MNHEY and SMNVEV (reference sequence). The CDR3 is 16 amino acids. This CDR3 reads CASSLSGDPPSYEQYF. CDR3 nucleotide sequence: TGTGCCAGCAGTTTATCGGGGGACCCTCCCTCCTACGAGCAGTACTTC.

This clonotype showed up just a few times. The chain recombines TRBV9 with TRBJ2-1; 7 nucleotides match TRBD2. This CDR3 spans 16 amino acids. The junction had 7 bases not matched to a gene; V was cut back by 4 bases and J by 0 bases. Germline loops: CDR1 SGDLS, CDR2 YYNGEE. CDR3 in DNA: TGTGCCAGCAGCAAACTAGCGTCGAGCTCCTACAATGAGCAGTTCTTC. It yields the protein CASSKLASSSYNEQFF.